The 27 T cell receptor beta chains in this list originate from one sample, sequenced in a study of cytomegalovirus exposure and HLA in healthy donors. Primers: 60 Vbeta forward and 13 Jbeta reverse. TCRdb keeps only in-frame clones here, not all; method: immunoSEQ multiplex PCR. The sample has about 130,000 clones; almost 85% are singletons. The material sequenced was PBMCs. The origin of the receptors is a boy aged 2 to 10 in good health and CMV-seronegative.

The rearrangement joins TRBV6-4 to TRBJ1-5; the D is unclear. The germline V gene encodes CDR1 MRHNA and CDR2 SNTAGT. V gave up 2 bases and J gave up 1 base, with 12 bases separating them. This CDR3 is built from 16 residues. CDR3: CASSDEVFRSNQPQHF. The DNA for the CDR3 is TGTGCCAGCAGTGACGAGGTATTTAGGAGCAATCAGCCCCAGCATTTT.

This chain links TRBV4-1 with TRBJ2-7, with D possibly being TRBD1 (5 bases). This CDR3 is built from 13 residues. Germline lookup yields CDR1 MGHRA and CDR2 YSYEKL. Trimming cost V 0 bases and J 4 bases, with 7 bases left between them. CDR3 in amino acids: CASSQDGAYEQYF. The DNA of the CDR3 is TGCGCCAGCAGCCAAGATGGGGCTTACGAGCAGTACTTC.

The CDR3 DNA follows: TGTGCCAGCAGCGTGGGGGGGGTGGGGAATGAAAAACTGTTTTTT. It translates to CASSVGGVGNEKLFF. This chain joins TRBV9 and TRBJ1-4, with D possibly being TRBD1 (5 bases). The CDR3 extends over 15 amino acids. CDR1 and CDR2 from the germline V gene are SGDLS and YYNGEE. Trimming removed 2 bases at V and 5 bases at J, with 13 bases between. Variable domain in full (rest from reference TRBV9 and TRBJ1-4): DSGVTQTPKHLITATGQRVTLRCSPRSGDLSVYWYQQSLDQGLQFLIQYYNGEERAKGNILERFSAQQFPDLHSELNLSSLELGDSALYFCASSVGGVGNEKLFFGSGTQLSVL.

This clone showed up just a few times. The CDR3 loop is CASTGTGHTGELFF. The CDR3 bases are TGTGCCAGCACCGGGACAGGGCATACCGGGGAGCTGTTTTTT. This rearrangement joins TRBV6-1 to TRBJ2-2; 9 bases are shared with TRBD1. The CDR3 spans 14 residues. V shed 7 bases and J 5 bases; nucleotides not matched to a gene: 5. Germline CDR1 is MNHNS and CDR2 is SASEGT.

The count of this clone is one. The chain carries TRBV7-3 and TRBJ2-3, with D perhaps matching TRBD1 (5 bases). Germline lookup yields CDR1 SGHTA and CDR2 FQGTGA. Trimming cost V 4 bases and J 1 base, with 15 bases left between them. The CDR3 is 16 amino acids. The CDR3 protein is CASSSLRQGGTDTQYF. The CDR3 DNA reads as TGTGCCAGCAGCTCTCTTCGACAAGGGGGCACAGATACGCAGTATTTT.

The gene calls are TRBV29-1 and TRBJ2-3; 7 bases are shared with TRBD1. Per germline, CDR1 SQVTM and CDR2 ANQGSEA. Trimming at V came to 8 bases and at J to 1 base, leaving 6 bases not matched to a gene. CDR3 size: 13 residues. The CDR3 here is CSIYGQGTDTQYF. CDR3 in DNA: TGCAGCATCTATGGACAGGGCACAGATACGCAGTATTTT.

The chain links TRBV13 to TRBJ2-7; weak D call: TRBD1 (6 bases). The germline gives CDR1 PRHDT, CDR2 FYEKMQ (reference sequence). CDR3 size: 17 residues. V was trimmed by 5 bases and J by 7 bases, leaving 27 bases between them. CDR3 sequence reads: CASSPPGRGWGTREQYF. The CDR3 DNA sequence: TGTGCCAGCAGCCCCCCCGGACGGGGATGGGGGACACGGGAGCAGTACTTC.

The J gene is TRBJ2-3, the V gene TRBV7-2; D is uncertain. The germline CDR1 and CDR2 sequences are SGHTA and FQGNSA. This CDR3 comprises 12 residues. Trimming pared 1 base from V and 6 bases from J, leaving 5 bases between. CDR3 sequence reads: CASSLGLDTQYF. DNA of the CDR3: TGTGCCAGCAGCTTAGGTCTGGATACGCAGTATTTT.

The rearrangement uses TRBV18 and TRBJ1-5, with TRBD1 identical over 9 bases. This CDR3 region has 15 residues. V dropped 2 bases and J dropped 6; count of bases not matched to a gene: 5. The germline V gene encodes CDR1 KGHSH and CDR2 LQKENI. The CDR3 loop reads CASSPTGGGPQPQHF. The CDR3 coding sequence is TGTGCCAGCTCACCAACAGGGGGCGGGCCTCAGCCCCAGCATTTT. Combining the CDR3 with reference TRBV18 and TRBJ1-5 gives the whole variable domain NAGVMQNPRHLVRRRGQEARLRCSPMKGHSHVYWYRQLPEEGLKFMVYLQKENIIDESGMPKERFSAEFPKEGPSILRIQQVVRGDSAAYFCASSPTGGGPQPQHFGDGTRLSIL.

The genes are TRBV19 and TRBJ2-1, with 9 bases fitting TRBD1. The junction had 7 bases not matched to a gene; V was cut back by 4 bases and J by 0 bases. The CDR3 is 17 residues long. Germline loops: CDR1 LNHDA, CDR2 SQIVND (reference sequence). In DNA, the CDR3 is TGTGCCAGTAGTACAACACAGGGGGCTAGCTCCTACAATGAGCAGTTCTTC. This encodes CASSTTQGASSYNEQFF.

The chain's CDR3 is CASSLDGGLSYTF. In nucleotides, the CDR3 is TGTGCCAGCAGCTTAGACGGAGGTTTATCCTACACCTTC. The chain employs TRBV11-3 and TRBJ1-2; D unclear. Germline CDR1 and CDR2: SGHNT and YENEEA. V was clipped by 0 bases and J by 10 bases, with 12 bases between them. The CDR3 covers 13 residues. Using reference TRBV11-3 and TRBJ1-2 for the parts outside the CDR3, the full variable domain is EAGVVQSPRYKIIEKKQPVAFWCNPISGHNTLYWYLQNLGQGPELLIRYENEEAVDDSQLPKDRFSAERLKGVDSTLKIQPAELGDSAVYLCASSLDGGLSYTFGSGTRLTVV.

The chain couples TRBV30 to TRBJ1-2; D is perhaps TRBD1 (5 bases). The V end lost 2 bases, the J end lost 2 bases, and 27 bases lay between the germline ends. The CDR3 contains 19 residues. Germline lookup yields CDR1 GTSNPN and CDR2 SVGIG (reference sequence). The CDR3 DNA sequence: TGTGCCTGGAGTCTAAGGGGACTTCACATGACCTCATACAACTATGGCTACACCTTC. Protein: CAWSLRGLHMTSYNYGYTF.

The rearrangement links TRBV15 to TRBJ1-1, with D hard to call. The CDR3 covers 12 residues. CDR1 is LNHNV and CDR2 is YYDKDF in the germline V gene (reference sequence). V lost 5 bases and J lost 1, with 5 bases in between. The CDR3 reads CATSGQNTEAFF. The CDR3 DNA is TGTGCCACCAGCGGGCAGAACACTGAAGCTTTCTTT.

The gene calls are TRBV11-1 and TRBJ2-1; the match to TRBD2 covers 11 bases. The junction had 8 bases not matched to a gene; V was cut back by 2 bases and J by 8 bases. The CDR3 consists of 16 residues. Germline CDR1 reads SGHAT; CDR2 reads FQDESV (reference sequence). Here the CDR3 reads CASSLFSLAGGDEQFF. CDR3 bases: TGTGCCAGCAGCTTATTTTCCCTAGCGGGGGGTGATGAGCAGTTCTTC. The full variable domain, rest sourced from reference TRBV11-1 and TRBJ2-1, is EAEVAQSPRYKITEKSQAVAFWCDPISGHATLYWYRQILGQGPELLVQFQDESVVDDSQLPKDRFSAERLKGVDSTLKIQPAELGDSAMYLCASSLFSLAGGDEQFFGPGTRLTVL.

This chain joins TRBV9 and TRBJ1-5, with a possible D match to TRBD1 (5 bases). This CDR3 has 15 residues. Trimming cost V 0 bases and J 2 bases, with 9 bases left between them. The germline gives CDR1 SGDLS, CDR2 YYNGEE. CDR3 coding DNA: TGTGCCAGCAGCGTAGATCCGGGGGGCAATCAGCCCCAGCATTTT. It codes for CASSVDPGGNQPQHF.

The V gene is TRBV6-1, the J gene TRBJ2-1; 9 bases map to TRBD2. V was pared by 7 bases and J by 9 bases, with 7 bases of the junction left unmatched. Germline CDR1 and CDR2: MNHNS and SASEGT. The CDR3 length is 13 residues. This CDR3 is CASMGLASTEQFF. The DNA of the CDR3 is TGTGCCAGCATGGGACTAGCATCCACTGAGCAGTTCTTC.

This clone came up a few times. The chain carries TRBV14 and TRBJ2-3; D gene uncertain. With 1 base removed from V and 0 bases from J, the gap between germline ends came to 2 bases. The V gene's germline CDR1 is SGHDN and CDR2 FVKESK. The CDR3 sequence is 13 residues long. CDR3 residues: CASSQASTDTQYF. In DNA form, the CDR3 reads TGTGCCAGCAGCCAAGCTAGCACAGATACGCAGTATTTT.

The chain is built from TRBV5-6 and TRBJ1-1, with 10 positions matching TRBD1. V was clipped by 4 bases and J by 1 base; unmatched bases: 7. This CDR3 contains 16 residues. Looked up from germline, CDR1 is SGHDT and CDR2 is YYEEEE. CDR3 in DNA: TGTGCCAGCAGCCCCTGGACAGGGGGGTGGAACACTGAAGCTTTCTTT. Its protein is CASSPWTGGWNTEAFF. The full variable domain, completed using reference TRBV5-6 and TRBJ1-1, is DAGVTQSPTHLIKTRGQQVTLRCSPKSGHDTVSWYQQALGQGPQFIFQYYEEEERQRGNFPDRFSGHQFPNYSSELNVNALLLGDSALYLCASSPWTGGWNTEAFFGQGTRLTVV.

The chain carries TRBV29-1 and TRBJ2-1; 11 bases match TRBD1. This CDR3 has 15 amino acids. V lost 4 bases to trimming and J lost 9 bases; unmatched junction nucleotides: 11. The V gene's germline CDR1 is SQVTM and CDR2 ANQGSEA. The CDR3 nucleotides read TGCAGCGTTGTCGGACAGGGGGCTTTGGCGGGTGAGCAGTTCTTC. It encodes CSVVGQGALAGEQFF.

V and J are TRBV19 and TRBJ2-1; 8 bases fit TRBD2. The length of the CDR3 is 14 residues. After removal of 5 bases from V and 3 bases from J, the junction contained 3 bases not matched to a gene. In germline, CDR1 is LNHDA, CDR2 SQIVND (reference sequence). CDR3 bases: TGTGCCAGTAGTTTAGCGGGATTCTACAATGAGCAGTTCTTC. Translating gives CASSLAGFYNEQFF.

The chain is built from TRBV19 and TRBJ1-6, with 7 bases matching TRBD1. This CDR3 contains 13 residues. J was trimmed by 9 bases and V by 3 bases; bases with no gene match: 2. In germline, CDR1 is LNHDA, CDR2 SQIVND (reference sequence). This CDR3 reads CASSIRGTSPLHF. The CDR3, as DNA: TGTGCCAGTAGTATCAGGGGGACTTCACCCCTCCACTTT.

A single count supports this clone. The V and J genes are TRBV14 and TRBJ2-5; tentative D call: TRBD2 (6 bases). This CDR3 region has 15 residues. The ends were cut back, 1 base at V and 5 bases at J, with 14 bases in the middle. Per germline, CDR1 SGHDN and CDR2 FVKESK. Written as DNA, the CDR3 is TGTGCCAGCAGCCAAGTGGAGGGCTCGGCGGAGACCCAGTACTTC. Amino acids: CASSQVEGSAETQYF. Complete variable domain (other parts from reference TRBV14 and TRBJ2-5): EAGVTQFPSHSVIEKGQTVTLRCDPISGHDNLYWYRRVMGKEIKFLLHFVKESKQDESGMPNNRFLAERTGGTYSTLKVQPAELEDSGVYFCASSQVEGSAETQYFGPGTRLLVL.

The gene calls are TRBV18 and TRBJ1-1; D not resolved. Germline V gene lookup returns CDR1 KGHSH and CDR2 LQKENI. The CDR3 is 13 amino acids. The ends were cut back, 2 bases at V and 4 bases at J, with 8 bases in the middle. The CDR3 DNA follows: TGTGCCAGCTCACCAACGGGGATCACTGAAGCTTTCTTT. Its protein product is CASSPTGITEAFF.

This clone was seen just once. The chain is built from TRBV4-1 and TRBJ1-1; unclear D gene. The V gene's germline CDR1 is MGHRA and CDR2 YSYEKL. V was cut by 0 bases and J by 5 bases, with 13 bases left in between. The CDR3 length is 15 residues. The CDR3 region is CASSQEVFFGTEAFF. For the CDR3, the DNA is TGCGCCAGCAGCCAAGAGGTGTTTTTCGGGACTGAAGCTTTCTTT.

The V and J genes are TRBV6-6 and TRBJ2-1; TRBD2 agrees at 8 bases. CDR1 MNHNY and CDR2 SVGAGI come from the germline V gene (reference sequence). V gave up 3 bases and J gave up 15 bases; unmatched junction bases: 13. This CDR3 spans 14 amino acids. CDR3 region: CASSYRGGAQGMFF. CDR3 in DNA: TGTGCCAGCAGTTATCGGGGGGGGGCGCAGGGCATGTTCTTC.

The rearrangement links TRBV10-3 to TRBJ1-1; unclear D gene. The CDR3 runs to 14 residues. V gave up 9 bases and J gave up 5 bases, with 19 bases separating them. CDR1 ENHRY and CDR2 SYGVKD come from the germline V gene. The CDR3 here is CAINPEYSLTEAFF. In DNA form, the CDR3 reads TGTGCCATAAACCCGGAATACAGCTTAACTGAAGCTTTCTTT.

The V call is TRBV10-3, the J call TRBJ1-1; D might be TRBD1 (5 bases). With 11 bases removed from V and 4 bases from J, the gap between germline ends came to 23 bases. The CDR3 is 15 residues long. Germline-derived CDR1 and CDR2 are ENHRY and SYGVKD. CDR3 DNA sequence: TGTGCCTCCCGCCCCTGGGGGGGGGTGACCACTGAAGCTTTCTTT. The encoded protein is CASRPWGGVTTEAFF.